This T cell receptor beta chain was recorded in a study of blood T cells in healthy people across ages. PCR was performed a second time for about 7 to 12 cycles using a sample-barcoded 5' primer and a J-beta primer mix. MiXCR, applied by TCRdb to the 5' RACE reads, yields one record per CDR3 protein. Among roughly 1.4 million distinct CDR3 sequences listed, 59% were seen once. V lost 5 bases to trimming and J lost 4 bases, with 6 bases between them. The CDR3 runs to 12 residues. Germline CDR1 reads SEHNR; CDR2 reads FQNEAQ (reference sequence). The source of this sequence is a man aged 18-30 years in good health. The rearrangement joins TRBV7-9 to TRBJ1-5; no reliable D call. Sequencing used blood. The CDR3, as DNA: TGTGCCAGCAGCATGACGAATCAGCCCCAGCATTTT. Amino acids: CASSMTNQPQHF. The complete variable domain, with remaining parts taken from reference TRBV7-9 and TRBJ1-5, reads DTGVSQNPRHKITKRGQNVTFRCDPISEHNRLYWYRQTLGQGPEFLTYFQNEAQLEKSRLLSDRFSAERPKGSFSTLEIQRTEQGDSAMYLCASSMTNQPQHFGDGTRLSIL.